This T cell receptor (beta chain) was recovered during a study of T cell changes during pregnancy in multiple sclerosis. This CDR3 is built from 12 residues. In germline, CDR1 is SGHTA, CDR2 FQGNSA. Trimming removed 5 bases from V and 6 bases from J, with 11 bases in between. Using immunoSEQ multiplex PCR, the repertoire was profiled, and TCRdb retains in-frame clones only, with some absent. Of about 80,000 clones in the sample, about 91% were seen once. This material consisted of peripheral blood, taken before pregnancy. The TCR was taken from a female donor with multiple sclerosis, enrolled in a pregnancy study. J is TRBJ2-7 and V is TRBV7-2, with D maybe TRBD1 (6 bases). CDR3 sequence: CASSNRDIEQYF. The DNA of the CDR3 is TGTGCCAGCAGCAACCGGGACATCGAGCAGTACTTC.